This entry describes one T cell receptor (beta chain). The V gene lost 0 bases and the J gene lost 4 bases, with 6 bases spanning the gap. The CDR3 length is 13 residues. The germline CDR1 and CDR2 sequences are SGHTA and FQGNSA. These data come from a study of blood T cell repertoires in COVID-19. At the level of the study: Samples taken during acute and convalescent COVID-19 were collected in the United States, Italy and Spain. Sample material is recorded as cDNA or gDNA derived from T cells, B-cell-depleted T cells, or PBMCs.

Authors' methods: Cell counts per sample came from amplifying reference gene primers. Profiled with immunoSEQ multiplex PCR; TCRdb holds only in-frame clones, not every one. The D gene and trimming were derived from the DNA, and the V and J assignments and clone size from that table. The data contain roughly 130,000 clones, about 76% of them singletons. The V gene is TRBV7-2, the J gene TRBJ1-1, with D uncertain. The sequence came from a man aged 80 or over with acute or convalescent COVID-19. Input material: peripheral blood. CDR3 region: CASSLAAGTEAFF. The CDR3 DNA is TGTGCCAGCAGCTTAGCGGCAGGCACTGAAGCTTTCTTT. The full variable domain, with the rest looked up from reference TRBV7-2 and TRBJ1-1, is GAGVSQSPSNKVTEKGKDVELRCDPISGHTALYWYRQSLGQGLEFLIYFQGNSAPDKSGLPSDRFSAERTGGSVSTLTIQRTQQEDSAVYLCASSLAAGTEAFFGQGTRLTVV.